A selection of T cell receptor beta chains follows, all from one sample in a study of shared clonotypes between healthy human individuals. Profiled with immunoSEQ multiplex PCR; TCRdb holds only in-frame clones, not every one. The sample consists of some 2,000,000 clones, about 94% of them appearing once. Sequencing was carried out using naive CD8+ T cells sorted from blood. The receptors here all came from a young man in good health. CDR3s include the opening cysteine and the closing phenylalanine or tryptophan. The order of the fields is J gene, D gene, clone size, V gene, CDR3 protein, CDR3 DNA. The D gene is left open where the match is weak. Size is omitted from some rows. Given values are once, few, many or a class for expanded clones.

TRBJ2-7	-	-	TRBV2	CASSEGGTLYEQYF	TGTGCCAGCAGTGAAGGCGGGACGCTTTACGAGCAGTACTTC
TRBJ1-1	-	-	TRBV27	CASTATWAGTEAFF	TGTGCCAGCACCGCGACTTGGGCGGGCACTGAAGCTTTCTTT
TRBJ2-7	TRBD2	-	TRBV5-1	CASSLVSGSLHEQYF	TGCGCCAGCAGCTTGGTTAGCGGGAGTCTCCACGAGCAGTACTTC
TRBJ2-7	TRBD1	-	TRBV7-6	CASSLTTGGRDEQYF	TGTGCCAGCAGCTTAACGACAGGGGGCAGAGACGAGCAGTACTTC
TRBJ1-3	-	-	TRBV5-5	CASTLAASGNTIYF	TGTGCCAGCACCCTGGCGGCTTCTGGAAACACCATATATTTT
TRBJ2-1	TRBD2	-	TRBV14	CASSHFTGTSGYNEQFF	TGTGCCAGCAGCCATTTTACCGGGACTAGCGGCTACAATGAGCAGTTCTTC
TRBJ2-7	TRBD1	once	TRBV10-1	CASSPGTDSFSYEQYF	TGCGCCAGCAGCCCCGGGACAGATTCGTTCTCCTACGAGCAGTACTTC
TRBJ2-7	TRBD2	once	TRBV11-2	CASSSSGYEQYF	TGTGCCAGCAGTTCTAGCGGCTACGAGCAGTACTTC
TRBJ1-5	TRBD1	-	TRBV7-3	CASSPAAEYKVGDREAQPQHF	TGTGCCAGCAGCCCAGCAGCAGAATACAAGGTAGGTGACAGGGAGGCTCAGCCCCAGCATTTT
TRBJ1-2	-	-	TRBV2	CASSETRTQSTNYGYTF	TGTGCCAGCAGTGAAACGAGGACACAATCTACTAACTATGGCTACACCTTC
TRBJ2-2	-	-	TRBV7-9	CASSLGNTGELFF	TGTGCCAGCAGCTTGGGTAACACCGGGGAGCTGTTTTTT
TRBJ1-2	-	once	TRBV2	CASTLDSDGYTF	TGTGCCAGCACACTCGACAGCGACGGCTACACCTTC
TRBJ2-3	-	-	TRBV10-1	CASSEPADGDTQYF	TGCGCCAGCAGTGAGCCAGCGGATGGGGATACGCAGTATTTT
TRBJ1-2	-	-	TRBV5-1	CASSFGTNYGYTF	TGCGCCAGCAGCTTTGGCACCAACTATGGCTACACCTTC
TRBJ2-1	TRBD1	-	TRBV6-1	CASSAGDRENEQFF	TGTGCCAGCAGTGCAGGGGACAGGGAGAATGAGCAGTTCTTC
TRBJ2-7	-	-	TRBV5-8	CASSLAQGISYEQYF	TGTGCCAGCAGCTTGGCCCAGGGTATCTCCTACGAGCAGTACTTC
TRBJ1-4	-	once	TRBV9	CASSAAGDNEKLFF	TGTGCCAGCAGCGCCGCAGGGGACAATGAAAAACTGTTTTTT
TRBJ2-1	-	-	TRBV9	CASSPEGSSYNEQFF	TGTGCCAGCAGCCCTGAGGGGAGCTCCTACAATGAGCAGTTCTTC
TRBJ2-1	-	-	TRBV11-1	CASSRESYNEQFF	TGTGCCAGCAGCCGGGAATCCTACAATGAGCAGTTCTTC
TRBJ2-7	TRBD1	-	TRBV6-1	CASNWDRGLYEQYF	TGTGCCAGCAACTGGGACAGGGGCCTTTACGAGCAGTACTTC
TRBJ2-2	-	-	TRBV9	CASSGATGELFF	TGTGCCAGTTCAGGGGCGACCGGGGAGCTGTTTTTT
TRBJ2-3	TRBD1	-	TRBV6-6	CASSSGTDLRTDTQYF	TGTGCCAGCAGTTCCGGGACAGACCTTCGCACAGATACGCAGTATTTT
TRBJ2-4	-	once	TRBV28	CASSSSRGYKNIQYF	TGTGCCAGCAGTTCCTCCAGGGGTTACAAAAACATTCAGTACTTC
TRBJ2-2	-	-	TRBV13	CASSLGRGELFF	TGTGCCAGCAGCTTAGGACGTGGGGAGCTGTTTTTT
TRBJ2-7	TRBD2	-	TRBV28	CASSLIAGGLHEQYF	TGTGCCAGCAGTTTAATTGCGGGGGGGCTCCACGAGCAGTACTTC
TRBJ2-1	TRBD2	-	TRBV5-6	CASSEGLAEYEQFF	TGTGCCAGCAGCGAGGGACTAGCGGAGTATGAGCAGTTCTTC
TRBJ1-1	TRBD1	-	TRBV6-1	CASSVDRGRPTDTEAFF	TGTGCCAGCAGTGTGGACAGGGGGCGCCCCACGGACACTGAAGCTTTCTTT